A single sample is the source of the 28 T cell receptor beta chains below, sequenced in a study of cytomegalovirus exposure and HLA in healthy donors (TCRdb year 2017). The library was prepared using the immunoSEQ multiplex PCR assay. In TCRdb, the immuneACCESS table is reduced to in-frame sequences with V and J assigned. These tables do not hold every clone; where another copy was compared, an unresolved V gene accounts for under half, and the others remain unexplained. Across this sample there are 150,000 to 200,000 clones, with roughly 90% seen only once. The ten largest clonotypes hold 10% to 13% of the sample. The sample consisted of PBMCs. The receptors come from a woman aged 18-29 years in good health and CMV-seropositive.

V is TRBV19 and J is TRBJ2-1, with 8 bases aligning to TRBD1. The CDR3 is 13 residues long. Germline CDR1 LNHDA, CDR2 SQIVND (reference sequence). V dropped 4 bases and J dropped 5; count of bases not matched to a gene: 1. The DNA for the CDR3 is TGTGCCAGTAGTAAACAGGGGGACAATGAGCAGTTCTTC. It translates to CASSKQGDNEQFF.

This clone was recorded only once. This chain uses TRBV6-5 with TRBJ2-5; 10 nucleotides align to TRBD1. Trimming took 8 bases from V and 5 from J; bases not matched to a gene: 8. CDR3 size: 14 residues. Germline CDR1 and CDR2: MNHEY and SVGAGI. The CDR3 reads CASGEWGQGETQYF. The CDR3 nucleotides are TGTGCCAGCGGAGAATGGGGACAGGGGGAGACCCAGTACTTC.

This clone was detected only a few times. The chain links TRBV30 to TRBJ1-5; 9 bases align to TRBD1. This CDR3 has 13 amino acids. Germline V lookup: CDR1 GTSNPN, CDR2 SVGIG (reference sequence). J gave up 6 bases and V 1 base, and 1 base lay outside the gene matches. This chain's CDR3 is CAWSGDRAQPQHF. CDR3 nucleotides: TGTGCCTGGAGTGGGGACAGGGCTCAGCCCCAGCATTTT.

In its sample, this clone was seen a few times. J is TRBJ2-5 and V is TRBV6-1; D is unresolved. Trimming removed 8 bases at V and 5 bases at J, with 21 bases between. The CDR3 runs 15 residues. The germline V gene encodes CDR1 MNHNS and CDR2 SASEGT. CDR3 DNA: TGTGCCAGCCCGGTTGCCCTCGGAGACGCGGAGACCCAGTACTTC. It translates to CASPVALGDAETQYF.

The rearrangement links TRBV4-3 to TRBJ2-3; D possibly corresponds to TRBD1 (5 bases). This CDR3 is built from 15 residues. The germline V and J ends were trimmed by 4 bases and 6 bases, with 17 bases remaining between them. The germline CDR1 and CDR2 sequences are LGHNA and YSLEER. CDR3 nucleotide sequence: TGCGCCAGCAGCCCCCAGCAGGGCTCAGGGGATACGCAGTATTTT. It translates to CASSPQQGSGDTQYF.

The chain couples TRBV4-1 to TRBJ2-2; TRBD1 matches at 7 bases. Germline values: CDR1 MGHRA, CDR2 YSYEKL. The CDR3 is 15 amino acids. Losses at the gene ends were 0 bases for V and 6 bases for J; bases not matched to a gene: 4. The CDR3 DNA sequence: TGCGCCAGCAGCCAAGATTCCACAGGGGCCGGGGAGCTGTTTTTT. This gives the protein CASSQDSTGAGELFF.

The chain carries TRBV5-8 and TRBJ1-5; a possible D gene is TRBD1 (6 bases). V lost 5 bases to trimming and J lost 5 bases, with 20 bases between them. Germline V gene lookup returns CDR1 SGHTS and CDR2 YDEGEE. The CDR3 spans 16 residues. The CDR3 sequence: CASRLLTQGWDQPQHF. Here the CDR3 DNA reads TGTGCCAGCAGGTTGCTGACACAGGGTTGGGATCAGCCCCAGCATTTT.

Here the CDR3 reads CASSQEGAQGGADTQYF. In nucleotides, the CDR3 is TGTGCCAGCAGCCAAGAAGGGGCACAGGGGGGCGCAGATACGCAGTATTTT. The J gene is TRBJ2-3, the V gene TRBV4-2; 8 bases fit TRBD1. Per the germline V gene, CDR1 is LGHNA and CDR2 is YNFKEQ. There are 17 residues in the CDR3. The ends lost 0 bases at V and 4 bases at J; junction bases unmatched: 9.

This chain uses TRBV28 with TRBJ2-3, with 9 bases identical to TRBD1. The V gene end was trimmed by 5 bases and the J gene end by 1 base; junction bases not matched to a gene: 13. CDR1 is MDHEN, CDR2 SYDVKM, per germline. This CDR3 region has 18 residues. The CDR3 reads CASSPRTGARLGTDTQYF. The CDR3 coding sequence is TGTGCCAGCAGTCCCAGGACAGGGGCTAGGCTTGGCACAGATACGCAGTATTTT.

This clone appeared once. V usage is TRBV6-1 and J usage is TRBJ1-1; 9 bases map to TRBD1. Germline values: CDR1 MNHNS, CDR2 SASEGT. J lost 0 bases, V lost 9 bases, and 5 bases had no gene match. This CDR3 has 14 amino acids. The CDR3 loop is CASLQGALNTEAFF. DNA for the CDR3: TGTGCCAGTCTACAGGGGGCCTTGAACACTGAAGCTTTCTTT.

The J gene is TRBJ1-1, the V gene TRBV5-1; TRBD1 agrees at 8 bases. CDR1 is SGHRS, CDR2 YFSETQ, per germline. The CDR3 is 15 amino acids. The V segment lost 2 bases and the J segment 1 base; nucleotides outside the gene matches: 4. The CDR3, as DNA: TGCGCCAGCAGCTTTGAGGGGACAGGGAACACTGAAGCTTTCTTT. Its translation: CASSFEGTGNTEAFF.

This chain links TRBV5-4 with TRBJ2-1, with D perhaps TRBD2 (5 bases). CDR1 and CDR2 from the germline V gene are SGHNT and YYREEE (reference sequence). The V gene lost 4 bases and the J gene lost 0 bases, with 14 bases spanning the gap. The length of the CDR3 is 16 residues. The CDR3 reads CASSPRRGSSYNEQFF. As DNA, the CDR3 is TGTGCCAGCAGCCCCCGTCGGGGTAGCTCCTACAATGAGCAGTTCTTC.

This clone was seen more than once but under ten times. V usage is TRBV7-3 and J usage is TRBJ2-7, with D possibly matching TRBD2 (5 bases). Germline CDR1 and CDR2: SGHTA and FQGTGA. V shed 5 bases and J shed 3 bases, with 11 bases lying between them. This CDR3 has 13 residues. The CDR3 region is CASSLTKNYEQYF. The CDR3 bases are TGTGCCAGCAGCCTGACTAAGAACTACGAGCAGTACTTC.

The genes are TRBV6-6 and TRBJ2-1, with 15 positions matching TRBD2. J gave up 6 bases and V 6 bases, and 6 bases lay outside the gene matches. Germline values: CDR1 MNHNY, CDR2 SVGAGI (reference sequence). This CDR3 is built from 16 residues. This CDR3 reads CASSRTSGRAVNEQFF. The CDR3 bases are TGTGCCAGCAGCCGGACTAGCGGGAGGGCCGTCAATGAGCAGTTCTTC.

The chain links TRBV11-2 to TRBJ1-1; D call uncertain. CDR1 is SGHAT and CDR2 is FQNNGV in the germline V gene. The CDR3 length is 12 residues. V lost 1 base, J lost 6 bases, and 6 bases lay in between. The CDR3 loop reads CASSLVSAEAFF. CDR3 DNA: TGTGCCAGCAGCTTAGTAAGCGCTGAAGCTTTCTTT.

The chain couples TRBV7-2 to TRBJ1-3; TRBD1 might be the D (6 bases). V lost 1 base, J lost 4 bases, and 11 bases lay in between. Looked up from germline, CDR1 is SGHTA and CDR2 is FQGNSA. This CDR3 is built from 15 residues. The chain's CDR3 is CASSLDTGTGNTIYF. CDR3 DNA: TGTGCCAGCAGCTTAGACACAGGGACCGGAAACACCATATATTTT.

The chain links TRBV5-5 to TRBJ1-5; D is ambiguous. Trimming pared 2 bases from V and 1 base from J, leaving 4 bases between. The CDR3 spans 13 residues. CDR1 and CDR2 (germline): SGHKS, YYEKEE (reference sequence). The CDR3 DNA reads as TGTGCCAGCAGCTTCGCGAGCAATCAGCCCCAGCATTTT. It translates to CASSFASNQPQHF. The whole variable domain, filled in from reference TRBV5-5 and TRBJ1-5, reads DAGVTQSPTHLIKTRGQQVTLRCSPISGHKSVSWYQQVLGQGPQFIFQYYEKEERGRGNFPDRFSARQFPNYSSELNVNALLLGDSALYLCASSFASNQPQHFGDGTRLSIL.

This clone was seen only a few times. The chain links TRBV10-1 to TRBJ2-7; 7 nucleotides agree with TRBD1. The CDR3 has 13 residues. Germline CDR1 and CDR2: WNHNN and SYGVQD (reference sequence). With V trimmed by 6 bases and J by 3 bases, 5 bases remained unmatched. CDR3 protein: CASSRGLGYEQYF. CDR3 sequence (DNA): TGCGCCAGCAGCAGGGGGTTGGGCTACGAGCAGTACTTC.

V usage is TRBV6-5 and J usage is TRBJ1-1; TRBD1 matches at 9 bases. V lost 7 bases and J lost 5; bases outside the gene matches: 8. Germline-derived CDR1 and CDR2 are MNHEY and SVGAGI. This CDR3 has 14 amino acids. The CDR3 spells CASTPRTGETEAFF. The DNA for the CDR3 is TGTGCCAGCACCCCCAGGACAGGGGAAACTGAAGCTTTCTTT.

V gene TRBV10-3 combines with J gene TRBJ2-7; TRBD2 agrees at 11 bases. V trimming: 0 bases; J trimming: 7 bases; junction bases outside the gene matches: 8. This CDR3 has 16 residues. Germline V gives CDR1 ENHRY, CDR2 SYGVKD. As DNA, the CDR3 is TGTGCCATCAGTGAGTCGTCTAGCGGGAGGAGACGAGAGCAGTACTTC. Amino acids: CAISESSSGRRREQYF.

This clone turned up a few times. The chain uses TRBV27 and TRBJ2-7; no definite D call. V was pared by 0 bases and J by 2 bases, with 8 bases between. This CDR3 spans 14 amino acids. The germline V gene encodes CDR1 MNHEY and CDR2 SMNVEV (reference sequence). The CDR3 region is CASSLSGNTYEQYF. The CDR3 region has the DNA TGTGCCAGCAGTTTATCGGGCAATACCTACGAGCAGTACTTC.

This clone came up a few times. The V call is TRBV9, the J call TRBJ1-2, with D possibly matching TRBD1 (5 bases). The germline V gene encodes CDR1 SGDLS and CDR2 YYNGEE. The CDR3 is made up of 13 amino acids. V was pared by 0 bases and J by 5 bases, with 8 bases between. CDR3 nucleotide sequence: TGTGCCAGCAGCGTAGCGGGGGATTATGGCTACACCTTC. This translates into CASSVAGDYGYTF.

The chain employs TRBV5-1 and TRBJ2-5, with D perhaps TRBD1 (6 bases). This CDR3 comprises 16 residues. Trimming pared 7 bases from V and 5 bases from J, leaving 24 bases between. Germline lookup yields CDR1 SGHRS and CDR2 YFSETQ. The CDR3 sequence is CASRIQPGQREETQYF. The CDR3 DNA reads TGCGCCAGCCGCATCCAACCCGGACAGCGAGAGGAGACCCAGTACTTC. The whole variable domain, remainder taken from reference TRBV5-1 and TRBJ2-5, is KAGVTQTPRYLIKTRGQQVTLSCSPISGHRSVSWYQQTPGQGLQFLFEYFSETQRNKGNFPGRFSGRQFSNSRSEMNVSTLELGDSALYLCASRIQPGQREETQYFGPGTRLLVL.

The V call is TRBV28, the J call TRBJ2-7; possible D gene TRBD1, 6 bases. Germline V gives CDR1 MDHEN, CDR2 SYDVKM. The CDR3 covers 14 residues. Between the trimmed V and J ends, which lost 6 bases and 2 bases, there was a span of 14 bases. CDR3 region: CASRVDRSTYEQYF. Here the CDR3 DNA reads TGTGCCAGCAGGGTCGACAGGTCAACCTACGAGCAGTACTTC.

V usage is TRBV7-8 and J usage is TRBJ2-5, with D possibly matching TRBD1 (6 bases). V dropped 5 bases and J dropped 4 bases, with 11 bases sitting between them. Germline V gene sequence: CDR1 SGHVS, CDR2 FQNEAQ. The CDR3 consists of 13 residues. CDR3 sequence (DNA): TGTGCCAGCAGCCGGTGGGGGCGAGAGACCCAGTACTTC. Protein: CASSRWGRETQYF.

As DNA, the CDR3 is TGTGCCAGCAGCTTAAAGCCGGGACTACCCTACAATGAGCAGTTCTTC. Translated: CASSLKPGLPYNEQFF. The V call is TRBV7-3, the J call TRBJ2-1, with 7 bases that match TRBD2. Germline CDR1 reads SGHTA; CDR2 reads FQGTGA. J lost 2 bases, V lost 1 base, and 5 bases had no gene match. The CDR3 is 16 amino acids.

Written as DNA, the CDR3 is TGTGCCAGCAGAGGACTAGCCGTTTCCTACGAGCAGTACTTC. Its translation is CASRGLAVSYEQYF. This chain links TRBV27 with TRBJ2-7; 8 bases map to TRBD2. The CDR3 is 14 residues long. Germline CDR1 MNHEY, CDR2 SMNVEV (reference sequence). V shed 6 bases and J 1 base; nucleotides not matched to a gene: 5.

The chain joins TRBV11-3 to TRBJ2-1; 7 bases are shared with TRBD2. Germline assignment: CDR1 SGHNT and CDR2 YENEEA. CDR3 length equals 15 residues. Germline trimming cut 6 bases from V and 10 bases from J; bases unmatched to any gene: 15. This chain's CDR3 is CASSPSEAGVGEQFF. The CDR3 region has the DNA TGTGCCAGCAGTCCGAGCGAGGCGGGGGTAGGGGAGCAGTTCTTC.